Reported below is one TCR beta chain. Its antigen is as yet unknown. This sample stems from a study of cytomegalovirus exposure and HLA in healthy donors. Study at large: Researchers previously reported finding roughly 120 million unique TCR beta sequences from 170 million or so T cells. The study's findings and limits: Excluded: some indistinguishable V segments such as TRBV6-2 and TRBV6-3.

The PCR made use of 60 Vbeta and 13 Jbeta primers. Data came from immunoSEQ multiplex PCR; TCRdb stores just in-frame clones and leaves some out. The sample shows approximately 220,000 clones, 60% to 85% of them seen only once. The CDR3 is made up of 15 amino acids. From germline, CDR1 is SGDLS and CDR2 YYNGEE. V lost 4 bases to trimming and J lost 2 bases; unmatched junction nucleotides: 7. V is TRBV9 and J is TRBJ2-7; 9 bases agree with TRBD2. The TCR was taken from a man aged 35-49 years in good health and CMV-seronegative. The sequenced material came from PBMCs. The CDR3 loop reads CASSPRLADPYEQYF. The CDR3, as DNA: TGTGCCAGCAGCCCAAGACTAGCGGATCCCTACGAGCAGTACTTC.